This is a list of T cell receptor beta chains from one sample in a study of control samples from healthy donors and cancer patients. Assay used: immunoSEQ multiplex PCR; TCRdb lists only in-frame clones, some missing. The profile covers some 120,000 clones, with 85% to 95% appearing a single time and 3.6% taken by the ten largest. The sample comprised blood. These receptors were collected from a man aged 25-45 years in good health. Each CDR3 is given with its conserved first and last residue. A D gene is named only where the DNA matches it firmly. Clone size is shown for a subset of rows, as once, few, many or a class of expanded clone.

d_call	clone_size	v_call	j_call	cdr3_aa	cdr3_nt
NA	once	TRBV6-1	TRBJ1-5	CASSELGGNQPQHF	TGTGCCAGCAGTGAACTGGGTGGCAATCAGCCCCAGCATTTT
NA	NA	TRBV19	TRBJ1-2	CASSIWGRNYGYTF	TGTGCCAGTAGTATTTGGGGGCGGAACTATGGCTACACCTTC
TRBD1	NA	TRBV2	TRBJ1-3	CASSDRGVNTIYF	TGTGCCAGCAGCGACAGGGGGGTGAACACCATATATTTT
NA	NA	TRBV6-2/TRBV6-3	TRBJ2-3	CASSYGSRGKDTQYF	TGTGCCAGCAGTTACGGGTCGCGGGGTAAAGATACGCAGTATTTT
NA	NA	TRBV15	TRBJ1-4	CATSKQLNNEKLFF	TGTGCCACCAGCAAACAGCTGAATAATGAAAAACTGTTTTTT
NA	NA	TRBV19	TRBJ2-2	CASSPGPGHGELFF	TGTGCCAGCTCACCGGGCCCCGGTCACGGGGAGCTGTTTTTT
NA	NA	TRBV7-2	TRBJ1-2	CASSPGATNYGYTF	TGTGCCAGCAGCCCGGGCGCTACTAACTATGGCTACACCTTC
NA	NA	TRBV19	TRBJ1-1	CASSLPWTPMNTEAFF	TGTGCCAGTAGTCTGCCGTGGACACCCATGAACACTGAAGCTTTCTTT
NA	once	TRBV5-1	TRBJ2-3	CASSLNTDTQYF	TGCGCCAGCAGCTTAAACACAGATACGCAGTATTTT
NA	NA	TRBV5-8	TRBJ1-2	CASSLARGEKANYGYTF	TGTGCCAGCAGCTTGGCCAGAGGGGAGAAAGCTAACTATGGCTACACCTTC
NA	NA	TRBV6-2/TRBV6-3	TRBJ1-5	CASSYSILRSFNQPQHF	TGTGCCAGCAGTTACTCGATCCTTCGGTCGTTCAATCAGCCCCAGCATTTT
TRBD1	NA	TRBV7-3	TRBJ1-1	CASSPGGVGEAFF	TGTGCCAGCAGCCCAGGGGGCGTAGGTGAAGCTTTCTTT
NA	NA	TRBV5-1	TRBJ2-5	CASSEGGSQETQYF	TGCGCCAGCAGCGAGGGGGGGTCCCAAGAGACCCAGTACTTC
NA	NA	TRBV7-2	TRBJ1-2	CASSSPQDRYYGYTF	TGTGCCAGCAGCTCCCCCCAAGACAGATACTATGGCTACACCTTC
NA	NA	TRBV7-9	TRBJ2-7	CASSLGGADEQYF	TGTGCCAGCAGCTTAGGGGGCGCGGACGAGCAGTACTTC
TRBD2	NA	TRBV30	TRBJ2-5	CAWSVASGGPTRWTQYF	TGTGCCTGGAGTGTGGCTAGCGGGGGCCCCACTCGATGGACCCAGTACTTC
NA	NA	TRBV18	TRBJ2-5	CASSVEVTRVQETQYF	TGTGCCAGCTCAGTGGAGGTAACGAGGGTACAAGAGACCCAGTACTTC
NA	NA	TRBV10-3	TRBJ1-5	CAISGSELGNQPQHF	TGTGCCATCAGTGGTAGTGAGCTCGGCAATCAGCCCCAGCATTTT
NA	NA	TRBV9	TRBJ1-4	CASSTRGATNEKLFF	TGTGCCAGCAGCACACGGGGTGCGACTAATGAAAAACTGTTTTTT
NA	NA	TRBV7-9	TRBJ2-2	CASSLDYGELFF	TGTGCCAGCAGCCTAGACTACGGGGAGCTGTTTTTT
NA	NA	TRBV6-4	TRBJ2-2	CAAHSHRAAGELFF	TGTGCCGCTCACTCCCACAGGGCGGCCGGGGAGCTGTTTTTT
NA	NA	TRBV4-1	TRBJ1-4	CASSQNEKLFF	TGCGCCAGCAGCCAAAATGAAAAACTGTTTTTT
TRBD1	NA	TRBV6-6	TRBJ1-6	CASSYPRGTGESPLHF	TGTGCCAGCAGTTACCCCCGCGGGACAGGGGAGTCACCCCTCCACTTT
TRBD1	NA	TRBV5-5	TRBJ2-7	CASSLAGTAPYEQYF	TGTGCCAGCAGCTTGGCGGGGACAGCCCCCTACGAGCAGTACTTC
NA	NA	TRBV5-4	TRBJ1-6	CASSFVTASPLHF	TGTGCCAGCAGCTTCGTAACGGCGTCACCCCTCCACTTT
NA	NA	TRBV11-3	TRBJ2-2	CASSLDRNGELFF	TGTGCCAGCAGCTTAGATAGAAACGGGGAGCTGTTTTTT
NA	NA	TRBV18	TRBJ2-7	CASSPPRGQGRADEQYF	TGTGCCAGCTCACCACCCAGAGGGCAGGGGCGAGCGGACGAGCAGTACTTC
NA	once	TRBV5-1	TRBJ1-6	CASSLGAGDNSPLHF	TGCGCCAGCAGCCTCGGGGCCGGAGATAATTCACCCCTCCACTTT
TRBD1	NA	TRBV19	TRBJ1-5	CASSSGTASNQPQHF	TGTGCCAGTAGCAGTGGGACAGCCAGCAATCAGCCCCAGCATTTT
TRBD1	NA	TRBV14	TRBJ1-1	CASSQERQGIEDTEAFF	TGTGCCAGCAGCCAAGAAAGACAGGGGATCGAGGACACTGAAGCTTTCTTT
NA	NA	TRBV27	TRBJ1-1	CASSLGQYTEAFF	TGTGCCAGCAGTTTAGGACAGTACACTGAAGCTTTCTTT
NA	NA	TRBV4-1	TRBJ1-6	CASSQDPRELGNSPLHF	TGCGCCAGCAGCCAAGACCCTCGGGAATTGGGTAATTCACCCCTCCACTTT
NA	once	TRBV12-3/TRBV12-4	TRBJ2-1	CASSLINEQFF	TGTGCCAGCAGCCTCATCAATGAGCAGTTCTTC
NA	once	TRBV30	TRBJ1-6	CAWSPGQGYVSPLHF	TGTGCCTGGAGCCCGGGGCAGGGATATGTTTCACCCCTCCACTTT
NA	NA	TRBV27	TRBJ2-7	CASSSRAYSYEQYF	TGTGCCAGCAGTTCCCGGGCCTACTCCTACGAGCAGTACTTC
TRBD1	NA	TRBV5-4	TRBJ1-1	CASSPTGGMNTEAFF	TGTGCCAGCAGCCCCACAGGGGGTATGAACACTGAAGCTTTCTTT
TRBD1	once	TRBV7-8	TRBJ1-1	CASSPGTDEAFF	TGTGCCAGCAGCCCCGGGACAGATGAAGCTTTCTTT
TRBD1	once	TRBV2	TRBJ1-4	CASSEVVAGGNEKLFF	TGTGCCAGCAGTGAGGTAGTGGCAGGGGGTAATGAAAAACTGTTTTTT
TRBD1	NA	TRBV19	TRBJ2-1	CASSIWTGPSNEQFF	TGTGCCAGTAGTATATGGACAGGGCCCTCTAATGAGCAGTTCTTC
NA	NA	TRBV27	TRBJ2-1	CASSFYREVANEQFF	TGTGCCAGCAGTTTTTACAGGGAAGTAGCCAATGAGCAGTTCTTC
TRBD1	NA	TRBV4-2	TRBJ1-4	CASTLEGGTNEKLFF	TGTGCCAGCACCCTCGAAGGGGGCACTAATGAAAAACTGTTTTTT
NA	NA	TRBV3-1/TRBV3-2	TRBJ1-1	CASSQDLRVGAFF	TGTGCCAGCAGCCAAGATCTAAGGGTTGGAGCTTTCTTT
NA	NA	TRBV7-9	TRBJ2-1	CANLGDNEQFF	TGTGCCAATCTTGGGGACAATGAGCAGTTCTTC
NA	NA	TRBV29-1	TRBJ2-1	CSARQWAGNEQFF	TGCAGCGCCCGACAGTGGGCGGGCAATGAGCAGTTCTTC
NA	NA	TRBV7-8	TRBJ1-4	CASSLGRARNEKLFF	TGTGCCAGCAGCTTAGGCAGGGCTCGTAATGAAAAACTGTTTTTT
NA	few	TRBV4-3	TRBJ1-3	CASSQDHTYSGNTIYF	TGCGCCAGCAGCCAAGATCACACGTACTCTGGAAACACCATATATTTT
NA	NA	TRBV7-2	TRBJ1-6	CASSLGSQGGFSPLHF	TGTGCCAGCAGCTTGGGGTCCCAGGGAGGGTTCTCACCCCTCCACTTT